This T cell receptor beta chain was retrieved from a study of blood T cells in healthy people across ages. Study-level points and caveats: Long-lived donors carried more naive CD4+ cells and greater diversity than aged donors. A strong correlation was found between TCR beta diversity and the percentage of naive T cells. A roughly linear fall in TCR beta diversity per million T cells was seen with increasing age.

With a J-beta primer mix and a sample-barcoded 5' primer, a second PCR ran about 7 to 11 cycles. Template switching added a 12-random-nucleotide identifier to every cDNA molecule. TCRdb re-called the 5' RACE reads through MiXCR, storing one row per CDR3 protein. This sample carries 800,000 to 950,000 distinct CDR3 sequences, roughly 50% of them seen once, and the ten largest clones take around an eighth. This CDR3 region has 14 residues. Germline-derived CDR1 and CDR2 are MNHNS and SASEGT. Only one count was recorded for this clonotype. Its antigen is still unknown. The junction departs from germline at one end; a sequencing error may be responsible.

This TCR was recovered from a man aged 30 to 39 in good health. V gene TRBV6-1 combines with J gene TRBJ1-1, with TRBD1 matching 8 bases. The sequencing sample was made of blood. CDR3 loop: CARSDRDRQTEAFF. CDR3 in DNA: TGTGCCAGGAGTGACCGGGACAGGCAAACTGAAGCTTTCTTT.